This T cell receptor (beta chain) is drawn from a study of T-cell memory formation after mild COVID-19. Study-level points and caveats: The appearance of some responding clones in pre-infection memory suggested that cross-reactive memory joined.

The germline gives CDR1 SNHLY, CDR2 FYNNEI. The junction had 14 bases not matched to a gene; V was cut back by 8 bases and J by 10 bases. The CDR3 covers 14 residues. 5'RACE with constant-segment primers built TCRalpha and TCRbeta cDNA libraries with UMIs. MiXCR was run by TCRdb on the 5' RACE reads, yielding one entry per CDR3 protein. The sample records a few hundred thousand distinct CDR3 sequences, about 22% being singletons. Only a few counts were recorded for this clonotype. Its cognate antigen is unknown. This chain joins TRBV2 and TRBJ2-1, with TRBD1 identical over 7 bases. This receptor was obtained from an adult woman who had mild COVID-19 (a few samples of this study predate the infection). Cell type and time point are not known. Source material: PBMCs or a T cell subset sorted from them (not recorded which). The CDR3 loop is CASLLVRGRAEQFF. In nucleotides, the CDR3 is TGTGCCAGCTTACTTGTGAGGGGGCGAGCAGAGCAGTTCTTC.